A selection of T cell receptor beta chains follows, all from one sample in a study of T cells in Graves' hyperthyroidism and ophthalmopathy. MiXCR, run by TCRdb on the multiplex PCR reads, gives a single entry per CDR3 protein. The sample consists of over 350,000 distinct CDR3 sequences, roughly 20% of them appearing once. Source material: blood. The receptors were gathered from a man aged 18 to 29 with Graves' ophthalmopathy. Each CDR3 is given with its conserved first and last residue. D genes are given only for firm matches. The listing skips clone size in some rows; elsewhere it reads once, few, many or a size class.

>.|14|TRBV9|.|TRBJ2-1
TGTGCCAGCAGCCCCCCCGGCCGAGACAATGAGCAGTTCTTC
CASSPPGRDNEQFF
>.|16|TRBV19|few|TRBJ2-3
TGTGCCAGTAGTATTGCCTGGAAACAGCACACAGATACGCAGTATTTT
CASSIAWKQHTDTQYF
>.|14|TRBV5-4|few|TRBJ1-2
TGTGCCAGCAGCCTGACGGACGGACTCTATGGCTACACCTTC
CASSLTDGLYGYTF
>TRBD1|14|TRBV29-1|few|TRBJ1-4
TGCAGCGTTGAGGTTGGGACAGGGGTCGAAAAACTGTTTTTT
CSVEVGTGVEKLFF
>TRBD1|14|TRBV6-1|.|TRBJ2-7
TGTGCCAGCAGTTGGGGACAGGGGTGGGACGAGCAGTACTTC
CASSWGQGWDEQYF
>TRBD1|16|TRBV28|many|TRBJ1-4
TGTGCCAGCAGCTTAGACACAGGGGCGACTAATGAAAAACTGTTTTTT
CASSLDTGATNEKLFF
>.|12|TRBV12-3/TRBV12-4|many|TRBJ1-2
TGTGCCAGCAGTGGGGATGGGGGCGGCTACACCTTC
CASSGDGGGYTF
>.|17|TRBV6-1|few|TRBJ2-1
TGTGCCAGCAGTGAAGTCGGCAGGGTCTTATCCTACAATGAGCAGTTCTTC
CASSEVGRVLSYNEQFF
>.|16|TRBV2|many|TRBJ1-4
TGTGCCAGCACTCAGCAAGGGTCAGGCACTAATGAAAAACTGTTTTTT
CASTQQGSGTNEKLFF
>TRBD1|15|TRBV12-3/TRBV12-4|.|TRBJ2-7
TGTGCCAGCACCCCCGGGACAGGGGGCACCTACGAGCAGTACTTC
CASTPGTGGTYEQYF
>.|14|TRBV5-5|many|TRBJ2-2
TGTGCCAGCAGCTTAGGGGTTGGGGCCGGGGAGCTGTTTTTT
CASSLGVGAGELFF
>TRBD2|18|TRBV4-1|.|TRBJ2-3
TGCGCCAGCAGCCGAAAAGGGGATGGCGGGGGGAGCACAGATACGCAGTATTTT
CASSRKGDGGGSTDTQYF
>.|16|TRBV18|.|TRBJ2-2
TGTGCCAGCTCACCTGCCTGGCTAGACGACACTGGGGAGCTGTTTTTT
CASSPAWLDDTGELFF
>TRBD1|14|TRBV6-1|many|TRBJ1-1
TGTGCCAGCAGGAACAACAGGGGAGGCACTGAAGCTTTCTTT
CASRNNRGGTEAFF
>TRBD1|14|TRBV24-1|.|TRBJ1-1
TGTGCCACCAGTGATTCCAGGGGGGACACTGAAGCTTTCTTT
CATSDSRGDTEAFF
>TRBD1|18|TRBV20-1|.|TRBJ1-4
TGCAGTGCTAGAGATACCTTAATCGGTGACAGGGCCTTTGGAAAACTGTTTTTT
CSARDTLIGDRAFGKLFF
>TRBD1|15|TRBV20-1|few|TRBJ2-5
TGCAGTGCAGTACTCGTCCCGGGACAGGGGCCCCACCACGACTTC
CSAVLVPGQGPHHDF
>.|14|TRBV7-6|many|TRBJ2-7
TGTGCCAGCAGCCCCCGGGACGGCACCTACGAGCAGTACTTC
CASSPRDGTYEQYF
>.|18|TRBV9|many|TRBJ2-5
TGTGCCAGCAGCGCCCAGATAACTGCCACCCATTACCAAGAGACCCAGTACTTC
CASSAQITATHYQETQYF
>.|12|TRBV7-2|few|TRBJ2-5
TGTGCCAGCAGCTTAGTGGGGGTTTTTTGGTACTTC
CASSLVGVFWYF
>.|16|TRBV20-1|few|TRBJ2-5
TGCAGTGCTAGAGTAGAGATTATCCAGAATCCAGAGACCCAGTACTTC
CSARVEIIQNPETQYF
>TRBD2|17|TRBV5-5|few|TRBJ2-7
TGTGCCAGCAGCCCGAGGAGCGCGGGGGGCCACTCCTACGAGCAGTACTTC
CASSPRSAGGHSYEQYF
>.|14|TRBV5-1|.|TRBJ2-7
TGCGCCAGCAGCTTGGGGAGGGAGACCTACGAGCAGTACTTC
CASSLGRETYEQYF
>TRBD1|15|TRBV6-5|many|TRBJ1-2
TGTGCCAGCAGTTACTTAACAGGGGGTGGCTATGGCTACACCTTC
CASSYLTGGGYGYTF
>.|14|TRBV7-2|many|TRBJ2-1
TGTGCCAGCAGCTTAGCCGCTCCGGGCAATGAGCAGTTCTTC
CASSLAAPGNEQFF
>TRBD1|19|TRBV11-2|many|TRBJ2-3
TGTGCCAGCAGCTCCACGAAACCCTTGGACAGGGGGCCCACAGATACGCAGTATTTT
CASSSTKPLDRGPTDTQYF
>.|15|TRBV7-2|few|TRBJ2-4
TGTGCCAGCAGCTTCACGCTGGGGGGGGCGGACATTCAGTACTTC
CASSFTLGGADIQYF
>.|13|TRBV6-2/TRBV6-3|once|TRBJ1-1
TGTGCCAGCACCCCCAGACAGGCTCGGGAAGCTTTCTTT
CASTPRQAREAFF
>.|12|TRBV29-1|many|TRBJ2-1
TGCAGCGTTGACTCCAGGGAGAATGAGCAGTTCTTC
CSVDSRENEQFF
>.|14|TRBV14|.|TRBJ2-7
TGTGCCAGCAGCAACCCGGGACACTCCTACGAGCAGTACTTC
CASSNPGHSYEQYF
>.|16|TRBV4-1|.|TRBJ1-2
TGCGCCAGCAGCCAAGAACCGGGGATAGTTAACTATGGCTACACCTTC
CASSQEPGIVNYGYTF
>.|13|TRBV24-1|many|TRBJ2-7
TGTGCCACCAGTGAGGCCCATTCCTACGAGCAGTACTTC
CATSEAHSYEQYF
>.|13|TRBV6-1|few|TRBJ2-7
TGTGCCAGCAATGAGGAGAGCTCCTACGAGCAGTACTTC
CASNEESSYEQYF
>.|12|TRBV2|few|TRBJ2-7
TGTGCCAGCCGAGACAGCTACTACGAGCAGTACTTC
CASRDSYYEQYF